Each of the 18 T cell receptor beta chains below was sequenced from the same sample in a study of T cells in Graves' hyperthyroidism and ophthalmopathy. Amplification yielded TCR beta CDR3 regions, with RNA transcripts as the source. A first-round RT-PCR of the TCR CDR3 used the HTBI primer set. Via MiXCR, TCRdb re-called the multiplex PCR reads, giving one row per CDR3 protein. In the table there are some 580,000 distinct CDR3 sequences, about 16% of which are singletons. The sequenced sample consisted of blood. The receptors were sampled from a woman in her thirties or forties with Graves' ophthalmopathy.

This clonotype was seen more than once but under ten times. The chain uses TRBV6-5 and TRBJ1-1; possible D gene TRBD1, 5 bases. This CDR3 is built from 14 residues. The V gene's germline CDR1 is MNHEY and CDR2 SVGAGI. The germline V and J ends were trimmed by 0 bases and 4 bases, with 9 bases remaining between them. The CDR3 protein is CASSYSHGATEAFF. The DNA of the CDR3 is TGTGCCAGCAGTTACTCCCATGGGGCCACTGAAGCTTTCTTT.

The rearrangement links TRBV20-1 to TRBJ1-6; 8 nucleotides line up with TRBD1. Trimming took 5 bases from V and 9 from J; bases not matched to a gene: 6. The CDR3 spans 13 residues. Germline CDR1 is DFQATT and CDR2 is SNEGSKA (reference sequence). This CDR3 reads CSARTGTVSPLHF. CDR3 DNA: TGCAGTGCTCGGACAGGGACGGTTTCACCCCTCCACTTT.

In this sample, this clonotype turned up many times. This chain uses TRBV27 with TRBJ1-2, with a weak D call TRBD1 (5 bases). The V gene lost 6 bases and the J gene lost 8 bases, with 7 bases spanning the gap. CDR3 length: 10 residues. The V gene's germline CDR1 is MNHEY and CDR2 SMNVEV (reference sequence). CDR3 protein: CASRNRGYTF. Here the CDR3 DNA reads TGTGCCAGCAGAAACAGGGGCTACACCTTC.

The CDR3: CASNRDYSTDTQYF. CDR3 nucleotides: TGCGCCAGCAACCGGGACTATAGCACAGATACGCAGTATTTT. V gene TRBV5-1 combines with J gene TRBJ2-3; 7 bases line up with TRBD2. This CDR3 has 14 residues. V lost 6 bases and J lost 0; bases outside the gene matches: 4. CDR1 and CDR2 from the germline V gene are SGHRS and YFSETQ.

Many counts were recorded for this clonotype. The genes are TRBV27 and TRBJ2-3, with 8 bases matching TRBD1. The CDR3 contains 17 residues. V lost 4 bases and J lost 0; bases outside the gene matches: 9. The germline V gene has CDR1 MNHEY and CDR2 SMNVEV (reference sequence). CDR3 sequence reads: CASSSSKDRASTDTQYF. The CDR3 nucleotides are TGTGCCAGCAGTTCGAGCAAGGACAGGGCTAGCACAGATACGCAGTATTTT.

Points on this clonotype: A much larger clone differs from this one at a single base, so this may be a read error. The V call is TRBV6-1, the J call TRBJ1-1; no firm D call. The ends were cut back, 5 bases at V and 1 base at J, with 14 bases in the middle. CDR1 MNHNS and CDR2 SASEGT come from the germline V gene. The CDR3 extends over 15 amino acids. CDR3 in DNA: TGTGCCAGCAGTAAAAGGACCGATGGGAACACTGAAGCTTTCTTT. This translates into CASSKRTDGNTEAFF.

This clonotype has only a few counts. This sequence joins TRBV12-3 or TRBV12-4 and TRBJ1-4; D is unresolved. V was cut by 0 bases and J by 8 bases, with 13 bases left in between. The CDR3 runs to 15 residues. CDR3 DNA: TGTGCCAGCAGTTTAGCGCCGGCAGATGGGGAAAAACTGTTTTTT. Its protein product is CASSLAPADGEKLFF.

The rearrangement links TRBV6-1 to TRBJ1-2, with D perhaps TRBD1 (5 bases). Germline assignment: CDR1 MNHNS and CDR2 SASEGT. The CDR3 spans 16 residues. Trimming cost V 8 bases and J 8 bases, with 27 bases left between them. The chain's CDR3 is CASEEDGGTGAIGYTF. As DNA, the CDR3 is TGTGCCAGCGAAGAGGATGGAGGGACCGGCGCTATCGGCTACACCTTC.

This clonotype was observed many times. The chain links TRBV6-1 to TRBJ2-1; perhaps TRBD2 as D (7 bases). The V end was cut by 6 bases, the J end by 3 bases, with 27 bases between. CDR1 is MNHNS, CDR2 SASEGT, per germline. The CDR3 spans 19 residues. CDR3 sequence (DNA): TGTGCCAGCAGGACCTCAGGGGAGGTCGCGGGAGAGTTCTACAATGAGCAGTTCTTC. Translation: CASRTSGEVAGEFYNEQFF.

The V and J genes are TRBV28 and TRBJ2-7; D perhaps matches TRBD1 (5 bases). Germline V gives CDR1 MDHEN, CDR2 SYDVKM. Trimming shortened V by 6 bases and J by 6 bases, and 12 bases separated the two germline ends. This CDR3 has 12 amino acids. In DNA, the CDR3 is TGTGCCAGCAGATCTCAGGGCTTCGAGCAGTACTTC. This encodes CASRSQGFEQYF.

This clonotype was picked up many times. This sequence joins TRBV3-1 and TRBJ1-2, with D possibly being TRBD1 (5 bases). Trimming shortened V by 1 base and J by 6 bases, and 9 bases separated the two germline ends. CDR3 length equals 13 residues. Germline V lookup: CDR1 LGHDT, CDR2 YNNKEL (reference sequence). The CDR3 is CASSQVDNHGYTF. The CDR3 bases are TGTGCCAGCAGCCAAGTGGACAATCATGGCTACACCTTC.

V is TRBV11-2 and J is TRBJ1-2; 8 positions match TRBD1. Germline CDR1 is SGHAT and CDR2 is FQNNGV. The CDR3 runs to 14 residues. V shed 5 bases, J shed 1 base, and the junction held 3 bases outside the gene matches. For the CDR3, the DNA is TGTGCCAGCAGCCCAGGGGGCAATAACTATGGCTACACCTTC. Amino acids: CASSPGGNNYGYTF.

This clonotype turned up a few times. This rearrangement joins TRBV7-3 to TRBJ1-1, with 7 bases fitting TRBD1. With V trimmed by 2 bases and J by 6 bases, 3 bases remained unmatched. The CDR3 contains 13 residues. Germline CDR1 SGHTA, CDR2 FQGTGA. CDR3 bases: TGTGCCAGCAGCTTAGACAGGGAATCTGAAGCTTTCTTT. This codes for CASSLDRESEAFF.

The chain joins TRBV24-1 to TRBJ2-3, with 9 bases aligning to TRBD1. The germline CDR1 and CDR2 sequences are KGHDR and SFDVKD. The trim removed 2 bases at V and 4 bases at J, leaving 6 bases unmatched. The CDR3 consists of 16 residues. The CDR3, as DNA: TGTGCCACCAGTGATTCCGGGACAGGGAGCCCAGATACGCAGTATTTT. Its protein is CATSDSGTGSPDTQYF.

The chain uses TRBV29-1 and TRBJ2-3; a possible D gene is TRBD1 (6 bases). Germline CDR1 and CDR2: SQVTM and ANQGSEA. The CDR3 is 14 residues long. V lost 2 bases to trimming and J lost 0 bases, with 9 bases between them. The CDR3 sequence: CSVEQRGSTDTQYF. In DNA form, the CDR3 reads TGCAGCGTTGAACAGAGGGGGAGCACAGATACGCAGTATTTT.

Only a few counts were recorded for this clonotype. The rearrangement uses TRBV4-1 and TRBJ1-1; weak D call: TRBD1 (5 bases). The CDR3 is 14 residues long. Germline CDR1 and CDR2: MGHRA and YSYEKL. V shed 6 bases and J shed 0 bases, with 11 bases lying between them. CDR3 residues: CASRGPLVNTEAFF. The CDR3 nucleotides are TGCGCCAGCAGGGGGCCGCTGGTGAACACTGAAGCTTTCTTT.

The rearrangement joins TRBV20-1 to TRBJ1-4; perhaps TRBD1 as D (5 bases). Looked up from germline, CDR1 is DFQATT and CDR2 is SNEGSKA (reference sequence). V was shortened by 5 bases and J by 0 bases, with 13 bases between the two germline ends. The CDR3 is 15 amino acids. CDR3 sequence: CSAPPLGATNEKLFF. In DNA, the CDR3 is TGCAGTGCTCCCCCCCTAGGGGCAACTAATGAAAAACTGTTTTTT.

This clonotype was recorded many times. The chain links TRBV3-1 to TRBJ2-5; D unclear. This CDR3 contains 14 residues. Germline-derived CDR1 and CDR2 are LGHDT and YNNKEL (reference sequence). The ends were cut back, 0 bases at V and 4 bases at J, with 9 bases in the middle. The CDR3 loop reads CASSQDVERETQYF. The CDR3, as DNA: TGTGCCAGCAGCCAAGATGTGGAGCGAGAGACCCAGTACTTC.